Below, 4 T cell receptor beta chains from the same sample are listed, as sequenced in a study of early T cells in non-severe SARS-CoV-2 infection. TCRdb ran MiXCR on the 5' RACE reads and lists one entry per CDR3 protein. The sample lists about 60,000 distinct CDR3 sequences, roughly 5.3% seen once, with 6.5% to 8.5% in the top ten. Sequenced material: whole blood. These receptors were collected from an adult who was a healthcare worker with PCR-confirmed SARS-CoV-2 infection or an uninfected control (not recorded which).

In this sample, this clonotype turned up a few times. The chain employs TRBV29-1 and TRBJ1-2; D not resolved. Per the germline V gene, CDR1 is SQVTM and CDR2 is ANQGSEA. The CDR3 totals 12 residues. V dropped 3 bases and J dropped 4 bases, with 9 bases sitting between them. Here the CDR3 reads CSVDQSGYGYTF. CDR3 sequence (DNA): TGCAGCGTTGACCAATCGGGCTATGGCTACACCTTC.

This clonotype was recorded many times. V and J are TRBV20-1 and TRBJ2-1; TRBD1 or TRBD2 may be the D gene (5 bases each). Germline assignment: CDR1 DFQATT and CDR2 SNEGSKA (reference sequence). CDR3 length equals 13 residues. The V gene lost 6 bases and the J gene lost 12 bases, with 21 bases spanning the gap. Here the CDR3 DNA reads TGCAGTGCCCCCCTCGGGGAACTCAGGGTGCAGTTCTTC. Translation: CSAPLGELRVQFF.

In this sample, this clonotype turned up many times. V gene TRBV5-4 combines with J gene TRBJ2-7; possibly TRBD1 for D (6 bases). Per the germline V gene, CDR1 is SGHNT and CDR2 is YYREEE (reference sequence). The CDR3 is 14 residues long. Trimming cost V 0 bases and J 3 bases, with 10 bases left between them. CDR3 sequence reads: CASSLAGTNYEQYF. The CDR3 nucleotides are TGTGCCAGCAGCTTGGCTGGGACAAACTACGAGCAGTACTTC.

This clonotype has more than one count but fewer than ten. This rearrangement joins TRBV7-2 to TRBJ2-5; the D is unclear. V lost 5 bases, J lost 9 bases, and 16 bases lay in between. The germline gives CDR1 SGHTA, CDR2 FQGNSA. This CDR3 region has 13 residues. The CDR3 is CASSSLSRVAQYF. The DNA of the CDR3 is TGTGCCAGCAGCAGCCTCTCACGGGTGGCCCAGTACTTC.